The next 26 T cell receptor beta chains were all read from a single sample in a study of prognosis after radiotherapy for stage I lung cancer (dated by TCRdb to the early 2020s). Sequencing was carried out with an Illumina HiSeq 3000. Two rounds of multiplex PCR were performed to amplify the TCR beta CDR3 region from genomic DNA. In the first round of PCR, primers specific to each TRBV and TRBJ gene were used, and the primer sequences are filed in Chinese patent CN105087789A. TCRdb trimmed the raw reads at Q25, called clones with MiXCR and kept productive beta chains. Rows are unified per CDR3 protein, each entry keeping the most common DNA and genes. This sample gives 45,000 to 70,000 distinct CDR3 sequences in total; around a quarter of them show up just once. Around 6.9% of the sample belongs to the ten largest clones. The input for sequencing was PBMCs, taken before or after stereotactic body radiation therapy (not recorded which). The receptor set was obtained from a donor over 45 with non-small cell lung cancer.

Details on this clonotype: One end of the junction is discordant with germline, which a read error may explain. The chain links TRBV5-8 to TRBJ2-7; D possibly uses TRBD1 or TRBD2 (5 bases each). In germline, CDR1 is SGHTS, CDR2 YDEGEE. This CDR3 contains 15 residues. CDR3 region: CAGSLGDDSLYEQYF. The CDR3 DNA reads as TGTGCCGGCAGCTTGGGAGATGACAGTCTCTACGAGCAGTACTTC.

In regard to this clonotype: A far larger clone lies a single base away; this is likely a read error. V usage is TRBV6-5 and J usage is TRBJ2-1; 7 positions match TRBD1. CDR1 is MNHEY and CDR2 is SVGAGI in the germline V gene. This CDR3 has 14 amino acids. The CDR3 DNA follows: TGTTCCATCAATAGGGGGCTACTCTACAATGAGCAGTTCTTC. It encodes CSINRGLLYNEQFF.

As for this clonotype: The junction and the germline gene differ at one end; a read error may be behind it. V is TRBV28 and J is TRBJ1-2; 9 bases align to TRBD1. The CDR3 spans 16 residues. Per germline, CDR1 MDHEN and CDR2 SYDVKM. The CDR3 spells CASRPPVTGGFYGYTF. The CDR3 nucleotides are TGTGCCAGCAGACCTCCCGTGACAGGGGGTTTCTATGGCTACACCTTT.

There are many counts of this clonotype. This chain links TRBV3-1 with TRBJ1-6; weak D call: TRBD1 (5 bases). Germline V gives CDR1 LGHDT, CDR2 YNNKEL (reference sequence). The CDR3 has 14 amino acids. The ends were cut back, 5 bases at V and 7 bases at J, with 12 bases in the middle. CDR3 bases: TGTGCCAGCAGCTATGGGAGGGGAAATTCACCCCTCCACTTT. Its translation: CASSYGRGNSPLHF.

In this sample, this clonotype turned up once. Germline is not matched at one junction end, which may reflect a read error. The J gene is TRBJ1-2, the V gene TRBV6-1; D is perhaps TRBD1 (5 bases). CDR3 length equals 13 residues. Germline V gene data show CDR1 as MNHNS and CDR2 as SASEGT. The chain's CDR3 is CANSPDSGRCYTF. The CDR3 DNA reads TGTGCCAACAGTCCCGACAGCGGGCGTTGCTACACCTTC.

This clonotype was picked up many times. J is TRBJ2-7 and V is TRBV19; possible D gene TRBD1, 6 bases. With 5 bases removed from V and 4 bases from J, the gap between germline ends came to 15 bases. Germline values: CDR1 LNHDA, CDR2 SQIVND (reference sequence). The CDR3 is 14 residues long. CDR3 coding DNA: TGTGCCAGTAGTCCGACGACAGGTCCTTACGAGCAGTACTTC. It yields the protein CASSPTTGPYEQYF.

The sample holds a few counts of this clonotype. This may come from a read error, since a much larger clone is one base off. This likely comes from a read error, as the CDR3 has no conserved phenylalanine or tryptophan at its end. The chain combines TRBV20-1 with TRBJ2-7; D is perhaps TRBD2 (5 bases). V dropped 0 bases and J dropped 0 bases, with 12 bases sitting between them. CDR1 and CDR2 (germline): DFQATT, SNEGSKA (reference sequence). The CDR3 runs to 15 residues. CDR3: CSARDSRVPSYEQYL. The CDR3 DNA follows: TGCAGTGCTAGAGATTCGCGGGTTCCCTCCTACGAGCAGTACCTC.

Concerning this clonotype: A much larger clone differs by one base, so this may be a read error. In nucleotides, the CDR3 is TGTGCCAGGTGGGTACCAGGGACAGGGGGCGAAAAACTGTTTTTT. Protein: CARWVPGTGGEKLFF. The chain links TRBV6-2 or TRBV6-3 to TRBJ1-4; 12 bases agree with TRBD1. This CDR3 region has 15 residues. The V gene's germline CDR1 is MNHEY and CDR2 SVGEGT. Germline trimming cut 9 bases from V and 8 bases from J; bases unmatched to any gene: 10.

This clonotype was counted ten times or more. The chain employs TRBV27 and TRBJ2-7; TRBD1 matches at 9 bases. The ends lost 0 bases at V and 1 base at J; junction bases unmatched: 1. CDR1 is MNHEY, CDR2 SMNVEV, per germline (reference sequence). CDR3 length: 15 amino acids. The CDR3 sequence is CASSLSGQGSYEQYF. As DNA, the CDR3 is TGTGCCAGCAGTTTATCGGGACAGGGATCCTACGAGCAGTACTTC.

The sample holds many counts of this clonotype. The junction shows a germline mismatch at one end, possibly a read error. The DNA of the CDR3 is TGTGCTAGCAGCGTAGGAGGGACAGGGCAAGACGAGCAGTACTTC. This gives the protein CASSVGGTGQDEQYF. The chain links TRBV7-7 to TRBJ2-7; 9 nucleotides align to TRBD1. The CDR3 extends over 15 amino acids. CDR1 and CDR2 from the germline V gene are SSHAT and FNYEAQ (reference sequence).

This clonotype has a count of ten or more. The V and J genes are TRBV6-2 or TRBV6-3 and TRBJ2-2, with a weak D call TRBD2 (6 bases). The CDR3 contains 15 residues. Trimming stripped 4 bases from V and 1 base from J, with 10 bases between. Germline CDR1 and CDR2: MNHEY and SVGEGT. The CDR3 sequence is CASSWDSQNTGELFF. In nucleotides, the CDR3 is TGTGCCAGCAGTTGGGACTCACAGAACACCGGGGAGCTGTTTTTT.

This clonotype showed up many times. The rearrangement uses TRBV5-1 and TRBJ2-7; D is possibly TRBD1 (6 bases). The CDR3 runs 14 residues. V dropped 0 bases and J dropped 3 bases, with 10 bases sitting between them. Germline V CDR1 and CDR2: SGHRS, YFSETQ. Written as DNA, the CDR3 is TGCGCCAGCAGCTTGGCTACACAGGGCTACGAGCAGTACTTC. Amino acid sequence: CASSLATQGYEQYF. Using reference TRBV5-1 and TRBJ2-7 for the parts outside the CDR3, the full variable domain is KAGVTQTPRYLIKTRGQQVTLSCSPISGHRSVSWYQQTPGQGLQFLFEYFSETQRNKGNFPGRFSGRQFSNSRSEMNVSTLELGDSALYLCASSLATQGYEQYFGPGTRLTVT.

At least ten counts were recorded for this clonotype. The J gene is TRBJ1-2, the V gene TRBV6-2 or TRBV6-3, with unresolved D. CDR3 length equals 15 residues. V gave up 6 bases and J gave up 0 bases, with 14 bases separating them. Germline-derived CDR1 and CDR2 are MNHEY and SVGEGT. This CDR3 reads CASSLGYGANYGYTF. As DNA, the CDR3 is TGTGCCAGCAGCTTAGGGTACGGAGCTAACTATGGCTACACCTTC.

V and J are TRBV30 and TRBJ2-6, with 7 positions matching TRBD2. The CDR3 has 13 amino acids. The germline V gene has CDR1 GTSNPN and CDR2 SVGIG (reference sequence). V lost 8 bases, J lost 1 base, and 2 bases stayed unmatched. The CDR3 sequence: CAGGVSGANVLTF. CDR3 sequence (DNA): TGTGCCGGGGGGGTTTCTGGGGCCAACGTCCTGACTTTC.

This clonotype was picked up many times. This sequence joins TRBV5-1 and TRBJ2-7; D is undetermined. V shed 0 bases and J shed 0 bases, with 10 bases lying between them. CDR1 is SGHRS and CDR2 is YFSETQ in the germline V gene. The CDR3 is 15 amino acids. The DNA of the CDR3 is TGCGCCAGCAGCTTGGCCTCGGGCAGCTCCTACGAGCAGTACTTC. It translates to CASSLASGSSYEQYF. Using reference TRBV5-1 and TRBJ2-7 for the parts outside the CDR3, the full variable domain is KAGVTQTPRYLIKTRGQQVTLSCSPISGHRSVSWYQQTPGQGLQFLFEYFSETQRNKGNFPGRFSGRQFSNSRSEMNVSTLELGDSALYLCASSLASGSSYEQYFGPGTRLTVT.

There are many counts of this clonotype. This chain links TRBV5-4 with TRBJ2-1; the match to TRBD2 covers 8 bases. CDR3 length: 15 amino acids. In germline, CDR1 is SGHNT, CDR2 YYREEE (reference sequence). The V segment lost 4 bases and the J segment 2 bases; nucleotides outside the gene matches: 5. The CDR3 reads CASSATSGTYNEQFF. The CDR3 DNA is TGTGCCAGCAGCGCCACTAGCGGAACCTACAATGAGCAGTTCTTC.

The CDR3: CATRDRETQYF. The CDR3, as DNA: TGTGCCACCAGAGACCGGGAGACCCAGTACTTC. The chain carries TRBV10-3 and TRBJ2-5; D is undetermined. V lost 10 bases and J 5 bases, leaving 11 bases between the germline ends. CDR3 length: 11 residues. The V gene's germline CDR1 is ENHRY and CDR2 SYGVKD.

Many counts were recorded for this clonotype. The chain uses TRBV24-1 and TRBJ2-5; 11 bases line up with TRBD2. V trimming: 5 bases; J trimming: 5 bases; junction bases outside the gene matches: 3. Germline CDR1 and CDR2: KGHDR and SFDVKD. The CDR3 is 14 residues long. The CDR3 spells CATSGRTSGETQYF. The CDR3 DNA follows: TGTGCCACCAGTGGCCGGACTAGCGGGGAGACCCAGTACTTC.

A word on this clonotype: A junction end diverges from the germline sequence, so it may reflect a read error. The chain uses TRBV28 and TRBJ2-3, with D possibly being TRBD1 or TRBD2 (6 bases each). The CDR3 sequence is 15 residues long. The germline V gene has CDR1 MDHEN and CDR2 SYDVKM. The chain's CDR3 is CASKSGATRTDRQYF. In DNA, the CDR3 is TGTGCCAGCAAATCGGGGGCCACCAGAACAGATAGGCAGTATTTT.

This clonotype was seen many times. This chain links TRBV20-1 with TRBJ1-2; D perhaps matches TRBD1 (6 bases). Between the trimmed V and J ends, which lost 6 bases and 3 bases, there was a span of 11 bases. CDR1 is DFQATT and CDR2 is SNEGSKA in the germline V gene (reference sequence). This CDR3 is built from 12 residues. CDR3 protein: CSAQDRYYGYTF. CDR3 DNA sequence: TGCAGTGCACAGGACAGATACTATGGCTACACCTTC.

This clonotype was counted many times. The V gene is TRBV6-1, the J gene TRBJ2-5; the match to TRBD2 covers 8 bases. The CDR3 runs to 15 residues. Looked up from germline, CDR1 is MNHNS and CDR2 is SASEGT. J was trimmed by 2 bases and V by 8 bases; bases with no gene match: 10. CDR3 nucleotide sequence: TGTGCCAGCTGGCCCCGGGGGGGCCCTCAAGAGACCCAGTACTTC. Its protein product is CASWPRGGPQETQYF.

This clonotype was counted many times. The V and J genes are TRBV6-2 or TRBV6-3 and TRBJ1-4; D is unclear. Germline CDR1 is MNHEY and CDR2 is SVGEGT. The V end was cut by 4 bases, the J end by 13 bases, with 16 bases between. The CDR3 sequence is 13 residues long. The CDR3 DNA sequence: TGTGCCAGCAGTTCCCTTGGAGCTATTGGACTGTTTTTT. This gives the protein CASSSLGAIGLFF.

In its sample, this clonotype was seen many times. This chain joins TRBV30 and TRBJ1-2, with TRBD1 matching over 7 bases. With 5 bases clipped from V and 3 bases from J, the junction kept 3 bases outside the gene matches. The CDR3 consists of 12 residues. Germline assignment: CDR1 GTSNPN and CDR2 SVGIG (reference sequence). The CDR3 DNA follows: TGTGCCTGGGACAGGGCTGACTATGGCTACACCTTC. Protein sequence: CAWDRADYGYTF.

This clonotype occurred many times. The CDR3 DNA is TGTGCCAGCAGCCTACAGGGGAATGGCTACACCTTC. As protein: CASSLQGNGYTF. V is TRBV5-4 and J is TRBJ1-2; 7 bases agree with TRBD1. Trimming cost V 4 bases and J 6 bases; bases outside gene matches: 3. This CDR3 spans 12 amino acids. The germline CDR1 and CDR2 sequences are SGHNT and YYREEE (reference sequence).

V usage is TRBV28 and J usage is TRBJ2-3; D unclear. Germline assignment: CDR1 MDHEN and CDR2 SYDVKM. Deletions cut 6 bases from V and 2 bases from J, with 18 bases between. This CDR3 region has 16 residues. This CDR3 is CASSKPKGILTDTQYF. The CDR3 DNA is TGTGCCAGCAGCAAACCCAAGGGAATACTCACAGATACGCAGTATTTT.

This clonotype was observed many times. The chain combines TRBV4-1 with TRBJ2-7; a possible D gene is TRBD1 (5 bases). The CDR3 totals 16 residues. Trimming left V 1 base short and J 8 bases short, with 21 bases between. From germline, CDR1 is MGHRA and CDR2 YSYEKL. The CDR3 DNA follows: TGCGCCAGCAGCCAAGTGGACACCAACTACCCTTTACAGCAGTACTTC. It specifies CASSQVDTNYPLQQYF.